This section outlines one T cell receptor beta chain sequence together with its context. Trimming stripped 2 bases from V and 0 bases from J, with 11 bases between. Germline CDR1 is SGHDT and CDR2 is YYEEEE. This CDR3 is built from 15 residues. Data came from immunoSEQ multiplex PCR; TCRdb stores just in-frame clones and leaves some out. This table holds approximately 210,000 clones, about 90% found once. This record comes from a study of blood T cell repertoires in COVID-19. The overall study: Whether acute or convalescent, the COVID-19 samples came from the United States, Italy and Spain. PBMCs, B-cell-depleted T cells, or T cells provided the cDNA or gDNA that made up the material.

The source of this sequence is a woman aged 65 to 85 with acute or convalescent COVID-19. The specimen sequenced was peripheral blood. The rearrangement uses TRBV5-6 and TRBJ1-1; D might be TRBD1 (5 bases). The CDR3 DNA reads TGTGCCAGCAGCTTCGACAGCTACATGAACACTGAAGCTTTCTTT. As protein: CASSFDSYMNTEAFF. Looking up the rest from reference TRBV5-6 and TRBJ1-1 gives the full variable domain: DAGVTQSPTHLIKTRGQQVTLRCSPKSGHDTVSWYQQALGQGPQFIFQYYEEEERQRGNFPDRFSGHQFPNYSSELNVNALLLGDSALYLCASSFDSYMNTEAFFGQGTRLTVV.